The clone carrying this T cell receptor (beta chain) was observed a single time. Its specificity is not known. Assay used: immunoSEQ multiplex PCR; TCRdb lists only in-frame clones, some missing. This table has about 49,000 clones, roughly 50% appearing once. This specimen comes from a study of cytotoxic CD8 clonotypes in ibrutinib-treated CLL. Study-wide context: The cohort had 11 relapsed/refractory and 15 treatment-naive patients, 17 to 18 IGHV unmutated.

CDR3 length: 11 amino acids. V was clipped by 2 bases and J by 8 bases, with 9 bases between them. Germline loops: CDR1 GTSNPN, CDR2 SVGIG (reference sequence). Study-level findings and limits: Clonality was higher at ibrutinib response and returned toward baseline at progression. Sustained-remission patients were sampled at different times than progressing patients were. Starting clonality was above that of age-matched healthy donors and tracked circulating CD8+ T-cell counts.

The gene calls are TRBV30 and TRBJ1-1; no firm D call. The source material was PBMCs, sampled after 12 months of ibrutinib treatment. The TCR was taken from a human donor with chronic lymphocytic leukemia. The CDR3 DNA is TGTGCCTGGAGTAACATGCAAGAAGCTTTCTTT. It specifies CAWSNMQEAFF.